These T cell receptor beta chains were read from a single sample in a study of Graves' ophthalmopathy and Graves' hyperthyroidism. In TCRdb, the multiplex PCR reads were re-called with MiXCR into one record per CDR3 protein. The table has around 520,000 distinct CDR3 sequences, 39% seen once; the top ten hold less than 4.5%. The specimen sequenced was peripheral blood or thyroid tissue (not recorded which). The receptors were sampled from an adult man with Graves' hyperthyroidism. Each CDR3 is given with its conserved first and last residue. Fields, in order: V gene, D gene, clone size, J gene, CDR3 protein, CDR3 DNA. D genes are given only for firm matches. Clone size is not always given. Where it is, it says once, few, many or a class for expanded clones.

v_gene: TRBV6-6
d_gene: -
abundance: many
j_gene: TRBJ1-2
CDR3aa: CASSYNRVGGYTF
CDR3nt: TGTGCCAGCAGTTATAACAGGGTTGGAGGCTACACCTTC

v_gene: TRBV3-1
d_gene: -
abundance: -
j_gene: TRBJ1-6
CDR3aa: CASTGGYGNSPLHF
CDR3nt: TGTGCCAGCACGGGGGGGTATGGTAATTCACCCCTCCACTTT

v_gene: TRBV19
d_gene: -
abundance: many
j_gene: TRBJ1-2
CDR3aa: CASSLDASYGYTF
CDR3nt: TGTGCCAGTAGTCTCGACGCCTCCTATGGCTACACCTTC

v_gene: TRBV2
d_gene: -
abundance: -
j_gene: TRBJ1-5
CDR3aa: CASTGDYYGNQPQHF
CDR3nt: TGTGCCAGCACGGGGGACTACTATGGCAATCAGCCCCAGCATTTT

v_gene: TRBV29-1
d_gene: TRBD2
abundance: -
j_gene: TRBJ2-5
CDR3aa: CSVEGGGSQETQYF
CDR3nt: TGCAGCGTTGAAGGGGGGGGTTCTCAAGAGACCCAGTACTTC

v_gene: TRBV7-2
d_gene: -
abundance: -
j_gene: TRBJ2-1
CDR3aa: CASSLFGRDLNNEQFF
CDR3nt: TGTGCCAGCAGCTTATTCGGCAGGGACTTGAACAATGAGCAGTTCTTC

v_gene: TRBV20-1
d_gene: TRBD1
abundance: -
j_gene: TRBJ1-6
CDR3aa: CSASIGTGGNSPLHF
CDR3nt: TGCAGTGCCAGCATCGGGACAGGGGGCAATTCACCCCTCCACTTT

v_gene: TRBV29-1
d_gene: TRBD1
abundance: once
j_gene: TRBJ1-3
CDR3aa: CSVAGTGNAIYF
CDR3nt: TGCAGCGTCGCAGGGACAGGAAACGCCATATATTTT

v_gene: TRBV29-1
d_gene: -
abundance: many
j_gene: TRBJ1-1
CDR3aa: CSADEGRMNTEAFF
CDR3nt: TGCAGCGCTGATGAGGGGAGGATGAACACTGAAGCTTTCTTT

v_gene: TRBV5-1
d_gene: -
abundance: many
j_gene: TRBJ1-2
CDR3aa: CASSEGFEDYGYTF
CDR3nt: TGCGCCAGCAGCGAGGGGTTTGAGGACTATGGCTACACCTTC

v_gene: TRBV29-1
d_gene: -
abundance: many
j_gene: TRBJ1-1
CDR3aa: CSALGTSNTEAFF
CDR3nt: TGCAGCGCATTAGGGACATCGAACACTGAAGCTTTCTTT

v_gene: TRBV12-3/TRBV12-4
d_gene: -
abundance: many
j_gene: TRBJ1-5
CDR3aa: CASSQQGSSNQPQHF
CDR3nt: TGTGCCAGCAGTCAACAGGGTTCTAGCAATCAGCCCCAGCATTTT

v_gene: TRBV15
d_gene: TRBD2
abundance: -
j_gene: TRBJ2-1
CDR3aa: CATQRGGAYNEQFF
CDR3nt: TGTGCCACACAGCGGGGGGGCGCTTACAATGAGCAGTTCTTC

v_gene: TRBV7-6
d_gene: TRBD1
abundance: many
j_gene: TRBJ2-7
CDR3aa: CARARDRTYEQYF
CDR3nt: TGTGCCAGGGCCCGGGACAGGACCTACGAGCAGTACTTC

v_gene: TRBV7-3
d_gene: TRBD1
abundance: few
j_gene: TRBJ2-2
CDR3aa: CASSPRTGLNTGELFF
CDR3nt: TGTGCCAGCAGCCCCCGGACAGGGCTGAACACCGGGGAGCTGTTTTTT

v_gene: TRBV29-1
d_gene: TRBD2
abundance: -
j_gene: TRBJ2-2
CDR3aa: CSATSEGLAFTGELFF
CDR3nt: TGCAGCGCCACGTCAGAGGGACTAGCATTCACCGGGGAGCTGTTTTTT

v_gene: TRBV7-2
d_gene: -
abundance: -
j_gene: TRBJ1-4
CDR3aa: CASSFPPGVISEKLFF
CDR3nt: TGTGCCAGCAGCTTTCCTCCCGGGGTGATAAGTGAAAAACTGTTTTTT

v_gene: TRBV7-2
d_gene: -
abundance: many
j_gene: TRBJ2-5
CDR3aa: CASGAARTQYF
CDR3nt: TGTGCCAGCGGCGCAGCTAGGACCCAGTACTTC

v_gene: TRBV10-2
d_gene: TRBD1
abundance: -
j_gene: TRBJ1-2
CDR3aa: CASSQDRQGALRYGYTF
CDR3nt: TGTGCCAGCAGCCAAGATCGACAGGGGGCCTTGAGGTATGGCTACACCTTC

v_gene: TRBV7-9
d_gene: -
abundance: few
j_gene: TRBJ2-7
CDR3aa: CASSLKGAGAYNEQYF
CDR3nt: TGTGCCAGCAGCTTGAAGGGGGCGGGAGCATACAATGAGCAGTACTTC

v_gene: TRBV7-3
d_gene: TRBD1
abundance: many
j_gene: TRBJ2-7
CDR3aa: CASSPTGTGLYEQYF
CDR3nt: TGTGCCAGCAGTCCTACTGGGACAGGGCTATACGAGCAGTACTTC

v_gene: TRBV29-1
d_gene: TRBD2
abundance: -
j_gene: TRBJ2-5
CDR3aa: CSVDPGLAGVGETQYF
CDR3nt: TGCAGCGTTGATCCTGGACTAGCGGGAGTTGGCGAGACCCAGTACTTC

v_gene: TRBV5-1
d_gene: TRBD2
abundance: -
j_gene: TRBJ2-1
CDR3aa: CASSQLAEGGEQFF
CDR3nt: TGCGCCAGCAGCCAACTAGCGGAGGGGGGTGAGCAGTTCTTC

v_gene: TRBV7-2
d_gene: -
abundance: many
j_gene: TRBJ2-7
CDR3aa: CASSRRGQGGKSSYEQYF
CDR3nt: TGTGCCAGCAGCAGACGGGGGCAGGGAGGAAAAAGCTCCTACGAGCAGTACTTC

v_gene: TRBV5-1
d_gene: TRBD1
abundance: -
j_gene: TRBJ1-1
CDR3aa: CASSYDTGGEAFF
CDR3nt: TGCGCCAGCAGCTACGATACAGGGGGAGAAGCTTTCTTT

v_gene: TRBV6-1
d_gene: -
abundance: -
j_gene: TRBJ2-5
CDR3aa: CASSESTGFGAQYF
CDR3nt: TGTGCCAGCAGTGAGTCGACAGGTTTTGGGGCCCAGTACTTC

v_gene: TRBV12-3/TRBV12-4
d_gene: -
abundance: few
j_gene: TRBJ2-5
CDR3aa: CASSIDRETQYF
CDR3nt: TGTGCCAGCAGTATAGACAGAGAGACCCAGTACTTC